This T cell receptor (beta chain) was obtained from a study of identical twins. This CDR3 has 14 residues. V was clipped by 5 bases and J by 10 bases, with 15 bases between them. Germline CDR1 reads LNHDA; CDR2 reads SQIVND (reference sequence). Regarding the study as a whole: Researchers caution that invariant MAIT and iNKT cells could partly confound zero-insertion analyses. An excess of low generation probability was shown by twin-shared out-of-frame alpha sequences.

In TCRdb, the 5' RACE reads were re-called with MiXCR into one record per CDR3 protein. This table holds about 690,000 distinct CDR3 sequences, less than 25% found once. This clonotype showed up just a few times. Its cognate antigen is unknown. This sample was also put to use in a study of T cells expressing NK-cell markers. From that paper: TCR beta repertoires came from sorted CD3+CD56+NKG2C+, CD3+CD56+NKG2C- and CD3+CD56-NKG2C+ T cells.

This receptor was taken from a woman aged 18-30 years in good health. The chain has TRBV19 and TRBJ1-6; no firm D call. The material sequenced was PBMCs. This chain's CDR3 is CASSVDAMGSPLHF. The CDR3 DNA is TGTGCCAGTAGTGTTGACGCCATGGGATCACCCCTCCACTTT.